The present T cell receptor (beta chain) was sequenced within a study of beta chain features in type 1 diabetes. General study results and limits: Naive, central memory and regulatory TCRB repertoires appeared more similar among patients than healthy donors. TCRB CDR3 length was moderately but significantly reduced in all four CD4+ subsets of Type 1 diabetes patients.

As for this clone: Its antigen is not known.

The V gene's germline CDR1 is LNHDA and CDR2 SQIVND (reference sequence). With 1 base clipped from V and 3 bases from J, the junction kept 10 bases outside the gene matches. This CDR3 has 17 residues. By way of CD45RO/CCR7/CD25/CD127/CD95/CD27, the CD4+ regulatory, stem cell-like memory, central memory and naive cells were sorted. The entirety of the isolated RNA underwent reverse transcription, so expressed TCRB transcripts were sequenced. Assay: immunoSEQ multiplex PCR; the TCRdb copy retains only in-frame clones and omits some. The data contain some 120,000 clones, around 16% of them singletons. The TCR originated in a man aged 18 to 30 with type 1 diabetes. This chain uses TRBV19 with TRBJ2-5; 8 bases are shared with TRBD2. Sequencing was carried out using central memory CD4+ T cells from blood. CDR3 region: CASSIGSGLAVKETQYF. CDR3 DNA sequence: TGTGCCAGTAGTATAGGTAGTGGACTAGCTGTCAAAGAGACCCAGTACTTC.